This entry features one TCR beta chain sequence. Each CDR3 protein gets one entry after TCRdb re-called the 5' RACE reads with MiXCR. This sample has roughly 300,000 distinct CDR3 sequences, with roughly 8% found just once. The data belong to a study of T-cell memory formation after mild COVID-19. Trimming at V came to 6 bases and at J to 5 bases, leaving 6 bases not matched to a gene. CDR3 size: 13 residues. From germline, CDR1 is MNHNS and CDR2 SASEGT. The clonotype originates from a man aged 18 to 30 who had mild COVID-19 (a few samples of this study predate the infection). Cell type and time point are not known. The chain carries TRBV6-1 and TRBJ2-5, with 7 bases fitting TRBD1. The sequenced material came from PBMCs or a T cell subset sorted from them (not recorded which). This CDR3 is CASRARGPETQYF. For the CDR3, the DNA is TGTGCCAGCAGGGCGAGGGGGCCTGAGACCCAGTACTTC.